This entry is about one T cell receptor (beta chain). V gave up 1 base and J gave up 2 bases, with 13 bases separating them. CDR3 length: 17 residues. CDR1 and CDR2 from the germline V gene are SGHKS and YYEKEE (reference sequence). Here immunoSEQ multiplex PCR was the method, and the copy in TCRdb shows in-frame clones only, minus some. Of around 48,000 clones listed, approximately 77% are singletons. These data originate in a study of OX40 agonist ivuxolimab in advanced cancers. Study as a whole: From 23 to 79 years was the age range, with a mean of roughly 64 years, and over 80% were male.

Specimen: CD4+ or CD8+ T cells sorted from blood, collected in a trial of the OX40 agonist ivuxolimab. The source of this sequence is an adult with an advanced solid tumor such as melanoma, head and neck, liver or kidney cancer. The gene calls are TRBV5-5 and TRBJ1-6, with D unresolved. This chain's CDR3 is CASSLPEGGPYNSPLHF. In DNA, the CDR3 is TGTGCCAGCAGCTTGCCGGAGGGTGGTCCCTATAATTCACCCCTCCACTTT.